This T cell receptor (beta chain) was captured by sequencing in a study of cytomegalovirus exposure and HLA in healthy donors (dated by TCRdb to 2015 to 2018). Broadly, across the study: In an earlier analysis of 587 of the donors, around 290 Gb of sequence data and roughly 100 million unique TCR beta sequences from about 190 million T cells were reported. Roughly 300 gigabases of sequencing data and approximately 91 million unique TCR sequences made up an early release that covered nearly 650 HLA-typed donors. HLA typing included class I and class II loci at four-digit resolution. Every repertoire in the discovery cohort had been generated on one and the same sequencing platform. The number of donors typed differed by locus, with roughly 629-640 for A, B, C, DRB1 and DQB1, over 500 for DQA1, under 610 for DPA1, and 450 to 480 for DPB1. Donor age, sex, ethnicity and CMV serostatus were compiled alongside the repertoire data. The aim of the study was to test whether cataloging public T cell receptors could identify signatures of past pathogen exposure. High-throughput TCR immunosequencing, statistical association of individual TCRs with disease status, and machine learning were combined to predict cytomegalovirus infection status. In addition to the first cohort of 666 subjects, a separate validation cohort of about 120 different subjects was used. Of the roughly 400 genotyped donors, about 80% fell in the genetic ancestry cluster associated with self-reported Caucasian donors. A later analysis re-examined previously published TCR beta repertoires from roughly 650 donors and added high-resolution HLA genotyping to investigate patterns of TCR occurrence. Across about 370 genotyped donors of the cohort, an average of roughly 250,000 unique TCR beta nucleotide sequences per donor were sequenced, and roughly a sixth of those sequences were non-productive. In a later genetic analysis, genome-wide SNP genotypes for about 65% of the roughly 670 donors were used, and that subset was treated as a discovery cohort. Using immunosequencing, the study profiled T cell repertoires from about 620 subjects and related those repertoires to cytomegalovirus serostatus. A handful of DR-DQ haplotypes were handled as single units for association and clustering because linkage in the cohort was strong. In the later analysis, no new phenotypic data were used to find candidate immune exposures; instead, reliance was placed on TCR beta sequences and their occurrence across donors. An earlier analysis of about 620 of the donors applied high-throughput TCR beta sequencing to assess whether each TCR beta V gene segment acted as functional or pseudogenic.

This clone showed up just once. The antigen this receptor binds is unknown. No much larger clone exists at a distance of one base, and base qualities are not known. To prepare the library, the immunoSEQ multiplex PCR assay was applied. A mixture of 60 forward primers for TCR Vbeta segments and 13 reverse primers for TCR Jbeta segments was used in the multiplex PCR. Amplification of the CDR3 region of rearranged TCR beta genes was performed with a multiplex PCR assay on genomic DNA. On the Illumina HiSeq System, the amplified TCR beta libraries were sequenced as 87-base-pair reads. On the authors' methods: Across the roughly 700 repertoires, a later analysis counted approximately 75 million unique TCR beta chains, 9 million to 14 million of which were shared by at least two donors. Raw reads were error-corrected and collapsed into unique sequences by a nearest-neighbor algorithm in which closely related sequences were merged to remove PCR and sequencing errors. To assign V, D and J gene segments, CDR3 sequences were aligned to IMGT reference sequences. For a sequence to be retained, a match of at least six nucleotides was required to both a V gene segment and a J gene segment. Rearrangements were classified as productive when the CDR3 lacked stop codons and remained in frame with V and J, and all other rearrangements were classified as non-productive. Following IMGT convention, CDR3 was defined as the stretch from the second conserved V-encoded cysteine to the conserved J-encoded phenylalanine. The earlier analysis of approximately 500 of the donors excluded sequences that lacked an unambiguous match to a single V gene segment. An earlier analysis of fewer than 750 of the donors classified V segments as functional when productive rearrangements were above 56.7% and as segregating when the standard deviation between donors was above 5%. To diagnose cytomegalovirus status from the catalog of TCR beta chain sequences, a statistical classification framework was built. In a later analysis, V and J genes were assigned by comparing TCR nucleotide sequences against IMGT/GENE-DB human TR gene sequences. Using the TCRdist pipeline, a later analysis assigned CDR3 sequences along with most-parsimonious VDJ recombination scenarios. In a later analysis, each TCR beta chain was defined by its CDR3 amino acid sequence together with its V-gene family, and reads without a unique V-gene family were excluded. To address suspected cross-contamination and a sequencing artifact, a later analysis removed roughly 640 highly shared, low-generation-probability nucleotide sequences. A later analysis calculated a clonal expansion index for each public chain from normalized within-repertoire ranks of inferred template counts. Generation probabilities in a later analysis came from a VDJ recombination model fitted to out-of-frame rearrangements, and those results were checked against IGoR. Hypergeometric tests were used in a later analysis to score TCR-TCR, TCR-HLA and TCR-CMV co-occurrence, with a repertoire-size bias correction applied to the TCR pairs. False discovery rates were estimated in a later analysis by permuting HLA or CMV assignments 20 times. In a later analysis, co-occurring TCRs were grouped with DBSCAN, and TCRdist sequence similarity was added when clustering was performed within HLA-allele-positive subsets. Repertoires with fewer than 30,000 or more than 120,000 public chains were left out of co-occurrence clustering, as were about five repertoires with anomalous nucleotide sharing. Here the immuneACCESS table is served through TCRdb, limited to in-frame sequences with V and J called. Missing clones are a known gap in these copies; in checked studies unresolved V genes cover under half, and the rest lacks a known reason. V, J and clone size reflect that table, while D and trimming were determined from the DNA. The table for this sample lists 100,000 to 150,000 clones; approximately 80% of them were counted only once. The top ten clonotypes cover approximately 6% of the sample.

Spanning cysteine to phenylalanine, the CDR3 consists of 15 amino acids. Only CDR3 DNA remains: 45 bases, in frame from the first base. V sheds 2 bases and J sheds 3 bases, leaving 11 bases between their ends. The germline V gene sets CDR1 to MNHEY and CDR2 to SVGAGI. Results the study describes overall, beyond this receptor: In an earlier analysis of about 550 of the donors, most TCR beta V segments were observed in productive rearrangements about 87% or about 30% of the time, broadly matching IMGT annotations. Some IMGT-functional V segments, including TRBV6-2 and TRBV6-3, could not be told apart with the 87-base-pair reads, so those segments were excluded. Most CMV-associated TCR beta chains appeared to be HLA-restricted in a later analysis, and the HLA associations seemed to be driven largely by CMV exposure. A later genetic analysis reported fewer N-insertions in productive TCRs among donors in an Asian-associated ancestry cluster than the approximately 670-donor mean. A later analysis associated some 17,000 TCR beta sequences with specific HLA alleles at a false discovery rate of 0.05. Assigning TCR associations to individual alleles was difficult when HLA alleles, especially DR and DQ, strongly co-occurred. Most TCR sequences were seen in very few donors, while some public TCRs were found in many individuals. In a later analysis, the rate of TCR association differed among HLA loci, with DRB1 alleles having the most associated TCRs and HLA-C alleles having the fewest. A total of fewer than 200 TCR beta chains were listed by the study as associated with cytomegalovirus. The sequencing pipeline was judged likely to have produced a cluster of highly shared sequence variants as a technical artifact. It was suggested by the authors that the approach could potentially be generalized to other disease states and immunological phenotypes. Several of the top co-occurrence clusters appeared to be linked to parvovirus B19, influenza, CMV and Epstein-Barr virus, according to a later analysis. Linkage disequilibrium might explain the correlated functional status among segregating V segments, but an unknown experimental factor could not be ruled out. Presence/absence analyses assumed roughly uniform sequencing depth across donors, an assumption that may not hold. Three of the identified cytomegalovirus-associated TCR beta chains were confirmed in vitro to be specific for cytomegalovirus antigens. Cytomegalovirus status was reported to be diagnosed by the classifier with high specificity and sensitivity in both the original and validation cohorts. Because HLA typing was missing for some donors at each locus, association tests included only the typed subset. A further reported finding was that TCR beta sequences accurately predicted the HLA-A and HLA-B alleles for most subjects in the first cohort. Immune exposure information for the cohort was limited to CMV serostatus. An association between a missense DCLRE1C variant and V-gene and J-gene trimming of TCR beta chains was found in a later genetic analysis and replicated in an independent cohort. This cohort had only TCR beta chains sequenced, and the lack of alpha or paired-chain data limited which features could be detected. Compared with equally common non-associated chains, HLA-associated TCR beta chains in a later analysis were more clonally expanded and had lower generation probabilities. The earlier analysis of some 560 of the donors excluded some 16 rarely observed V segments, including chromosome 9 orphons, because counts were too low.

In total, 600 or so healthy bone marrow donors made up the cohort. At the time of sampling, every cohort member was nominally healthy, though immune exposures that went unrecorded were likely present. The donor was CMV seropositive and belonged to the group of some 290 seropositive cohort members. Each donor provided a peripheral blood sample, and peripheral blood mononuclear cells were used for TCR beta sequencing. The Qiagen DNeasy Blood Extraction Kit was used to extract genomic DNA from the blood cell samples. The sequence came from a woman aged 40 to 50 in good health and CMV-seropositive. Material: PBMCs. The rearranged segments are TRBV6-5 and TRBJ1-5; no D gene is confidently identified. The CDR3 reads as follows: CASSYDQASNQPQHF. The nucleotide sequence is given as TGTGCCAGCAGTTACGACCAGGCCTCCAATCAGCCCCAGCATTTT.